The 11 T cell receptor beta chains listed next were all sequenced from one sample in a study of blood T cell repertoires in COVID-19 (dated by TCRdb to 2020 to 2022). Libraries were made using the immunoSEQ multiplex PCR assay. TCRdb's version of the immuneACCESS table is confined to in-frame rearrangements and falls short of the full clone set. An unresolved V gene accounts for under half of the shortfall where checked; the remainder is of unknown origin. For this sample there are 200,000 or so clones; roughly 80% appear just once. The leading ten clones occupy more than 9% of the sample. The specimen sequenced was peripheral blood. The receptors derive from a woman older than 75 with acute or convalescent COVID-19.

This clone came up a few times. The genes are TRBV19 and TRBJ2-3, with a possible D match to TRBD2 (6 bases). V was cut by 6 bases and J by 6 bases, with 10 bases left in between. CDR3 length: 12 amino acids. The V gene's germline CDR1 is LNHDA and CDR2 SQIVND (reference sequence). The CDR3 DNA sequence: TGTGCCAGTAGATCGCTAGCGGATACGCAGTATTTT. It specifies CASRSLADTQYF.

The genes are TRBV5-1 and TRBJ1-3; D is unclear. CDR3 length: 14 residues. Germline V CDR1 and CDR2: SGHRS, YFSETQ. Trimming cost V 1 base and J 0 bases, with 5 bases left between them. This CDR3 reads CASSLSSSGNTIYF. The CDR3 DNA reads as TGCGCCAGCAGCTTGTCTAGCTCTGGAAACACCATATATTTT.

This clone was counted a few times. Here the CDR3 reads CASSQQGLLNTEAFF. In DNA form, the CDR3 reads TGTGCCAGCAGCCAACAGGGTCTTTTGAACACTGAAGCTTTCTTT. V gene TRBV3-1 (or the pseudogene TRBV3-2) combines with J gene TRBJ1-1, with a possible D match to TRBD1 (5 bases). CDR1 and CDR2 (germline): LGHDT, YNNKEL (reference sequence). The CDR3 is made up of 15 amino acids. V lost 2 bases and J 0 bases, leaving 10 bases between the germline ends.

This rearrangement joins TRBV18 to TRBJ1-3; 7 bases map to TRBD1. The CDR3 sequence is 17 residues long. Germline lookup yields CDR1 KGHSH and CDR2 LQKENI. J lost 4 bases, V lost 0 bases, and 9 bases had no gene match. The CDR3 DNA reads TGTGCCAGCTCACCACCGAAGAGTCTGGACAGGGGAAACACCATATATTTT. This gives the protein CASSPPKSLDRGNTIYF.

This chain's CDR3 is CASSWNRDRPYEQYF. DNA of the CDR3: TGCGCCAGCAGCTGGAATAGGGACAGACCCTACGAGCAGTACTTC. The rearrangement links TRBV4-1 to TRBJ2-7; 7 bases agree with TRBD1. With 5 bases clipped from V and 2 bases from J, the junction kept 9 bases outside the gene matches. CDR1 is MGHRA, CDR2 YSYEKL, per germline. The length of the CDR3 is 15 residues.

This chain joins TRBV30 and TRBJ1-1; the match to TRBD1 covers 8 bases. Germline CDR1 reads GTSNPN; CDR2 reads SVGIG (reference sequence). This CDR3 spans 15 amino acids. J was trimmed by 5 bases and V by 2 bases; bases with no gene match: 10. CDR3 amino acids: CAWSPGTGVRTEAFF. The CDR3 DNA reads TGTGCCTGGAGTCCGGGGACAGGAGTACGTACTGAAGCTTTCTTT.

V usage is TRBV14 and J usage is TRBJ2-7, with 9 nucleotides matching TRBD1. Germline V gene lookup returns CDR1 SGHDN and CDR2 FVKESK. CDR3 length: 13 residues. V shed 0 bases and J 9 bases; nucleotides not matched to a gene: 3. The CDR3 region has the DNA TGTGCCAGCAGCCAAGATCACAGGGGGCGGCAGTACTTC. This translates into CASSQDHRGRQYF.

The table lists this clone with a few counts. The V and J genes are TRBV9 and TRBJ1-3; D is undetermined. The germline V and J ends were trimmed by 3 bases and 4 bases, with 11 bases remaining between them. The CDR3 consists of 14 residues. Germline CDR1 reads SGDLS; CDR2 reads YYNGEE. The CDR3 reads CASSGPWEGNTIYF. CDR3 bases: TGTGCCAGCAGCGGACCCTGGGAGGGAAACACCATATATTTT.

On this clone itself: The same CDR3 arises from other DNA sequences in this sample as well. The chain uses TRBV19 and TRBJ1-4; 7 bases are shared with TRBD1. V gave up 6 bases and J gave up 3 bases; unmatched junction bases: 4. The CDR3 covers 14 residues. The germline V gene has CDR1 LNHDA and CDR2 SQIVND (reference sequence). CDR3 region: CASRRGQSNEKLFF. The CDR3 DNA is TGTGCCAGTAGGCGGGGACAGTCTAATGAAAAACTGTTTTTT.

The CDR3 DNA sequence: TGTGCCAGCAGCTTAAGAGACAGGGGGCAAGATTCACCCCTCCACTTT. It translates to CASSLRDRGQDSPLHF. The chain joins TRBV5-4 to TRBJ1-6; TRBD1 agrees at 10 bases. Germline-derived CDR1 and CDR2 are SGHNT and YYREEE (reference sequence). V lost 2 bases and J lost 8; bases outside the gene matches: 7. This CDR3 spans 16 amino acids.

The rearrangement joins TRBV29-1 to TRBJ1-1, with D perhaps matching TRBD1 (6 bases). The CDR3 loop spans 13 amino acids. CDR1 is SQVTM and CDR2 is ANQGSEA in the germline V gene. Deletions cut 3 bases from V and 5 bases from J, with 13 bases between. CDR3 coding DNA: TGCAGCGTTGAGTCCGGGACACTTACTGAAGCTTTCTTT. Residues: CSVESGTLTEAFF.